This T cell receptor (beta chain) stems from a study of cytomegalovirus exposure and HLA in healthy donors. Study conclusions and caveats: CMV serostatus was the only recorded immune exposure for donors.

Remarks on this clone: Its antigen is unidentified.

This CDR3 region has 15 residues. CDR1 and CDR2 (germline): SGHTA, FQGNSA. V shed 5 bases and J 6 bases; nucleotides not matched to a gene: 11. The study ran its PCR with 60 Vbeta and 13 Jbeta primers. Original methodology: The count from a later analysis was some 76 million unique TCR beta chains, some 12 million of them shared. Clones were sequenced by immunoSEQ multiplex PCR, and TCRdb holds only the in-frame ones, with some missing. V, J and clone size are taken as reported in that table, and D and trimming were inferred from the DNA itself. Among roughly 200,000 clones listed, approximately 90% were seen once.

The chain couples TRBV7-2 to TRBJ1-2, with 8 bases identical to TRBD1. The TCR originated in a woman aged 18-29 years in good health and CMV-seronegative. Sample: PBMCs. DNA for the CDR3: TGTGCCAGCAGCCCCCGGGACAGGAGAGTGGATGGCTACACCTTC. Its translation: CASSPRDRRVDGYTF.